The rows below give T cell receptor beta chains drawn from one sample of a study of cytomegalovirus exposure and HLA in healthy donors. Data came from immunoSEQ multiplex PCR; TCRdb stores just in-frame clones and leaves some out. The sample lists some 90,000 clones; roughly 84% were seen once. The sample consisted of PBMCs. These receptors all stem from a man between 18 and 35 years old in good health and CMV-seropositive. CDR3s include the opening cysteine and the closing phenylalanine or tryptophan. Each record gives: CDR3 DNA, CDR3 protein, J gene, V gene, clone size, D gene. A D gene is named only where the DNA matches it firmly. Expanded clones get a size class; other rows say once, few or many, or leave the size out.

CDR3nt: TGTGCCAGCAGCAGGACTAGCGGGGGGGCCTACGAGCAGTACTTC; CDR3aa: CASSRTSGGAYEQYF; j_gene: TRBJ2-7; v_gene: TRBV7-2; abundance: .; d_gene: TRBD2
CDR3nt: TGTGCTAGTGGTTTCCACAGGAGTCAGCCCCAGCATTTT; CDR3aa: CASGFHRSQPQHF; j_gene: TRBJ1-5; v_gene: TRBV12-5; abundance: few; d_gene: .
CDR3nt: TGCGCCAGCAGTATTGGACAGGGGGCGGGAGATACGCAGTATTTT; CDR3aa: CASSIGQGAGDTQYF; j_gene: TRBJ2-3; v_gene: TRBV5-1; abundance: .; d_gene: TRBD1
CDR3nt: TGCAGCGTTGGGGTAGGCGGGTCCACCTACAATGAGCAGTTCTTC; CDR3aa: CSVGVGGSTYNEQFF; j_gene: TRBJ2-1; v_gene: TRBV29-1; abundance: .; d_gene: .
CDR3nt: TGCGCCAGCAGCCAAGATCGAGTCGGGTTGGTCTCTGGAAACACCATATATTTT; CDR3aa: CASSQDRVGLVSGNTIYF; j_gene: TRBJ1-3; v_gene: TRBV4-3; abundance: .; d_gene: .
CDR3nt: TGTGCCAGCAGACAGGGACAGCCCACTGAAGCTTTCTTT; CDR3aa: CASRQGQPTEAFF; j_gene: TRBJ1-1; v_gene: TRBV6-5; abundance: .; d_gene: TRBD1
CDR3nt: TGTGCCAGCAGTCACAACCCCCTAGCGGGAGGGAGCACAGATACGCAGTATTTT; CDR3aa: CASSHNPLAGGSTDTQYF; j_gene: TRBJ2-3; v_gene: TRBV28; abundance: .; d_gene: TRBD2
CDR3nt: TGTGCCAGCAGCACCTCCGGGACTGTCCTCGAGCAGTACTTC; CDR3aa: CASSTSGTVLEQYF; j_gene: TRBJ2-7; v_gene: TRBV5-4; abundance: .; d_gene: .
CDR3nt: TGTGCCAGCAGTCCGTACGACAGGAACTACGAGCAGTACTTC; CDR3aa: CASSPYDRNYEQYF; j_gene: TRBJ2-7; v_gene: TRBV27; abundance: .; d_gene: .
CDR3nt: TGTGCCAGTAGCCTGGGACAGGTCCAATCCTACGAGCAGTACTTC; CDR3aa: CASSLGQVQSYEQYF; j_gene: TRBJ2-7; v_gene: TRBV19; abundance: .; d_gene: TRBD1
CDR3nt: TGTGCCAGCAGCATAAGGACTAGCGGGACGAAAGTGGAGTACTTC; CDR3aa: CASSIRTSGTKVEYF; j_gene: TRBJ2-7; v_gene: TRBV5-4; abundance: .; d_gene: TRBD2
CDR3nt: TGTGCCAGCAGCACCGTCGGGGGTACGCAGTATTTT; CDR3aa: CASSTVGGTQYF; j_gene: TRBJ2-3; v_gene: TRBV5-4; abundance: .; d_gene: .
CDR3nt: TGTGCCAGCAACGGACTAGCGGGGGTCCCGTACCAAGAGACCCAGTACTTC; CDR3aa: CASNGLAGVPYQETQYF; j_gene: TRBJ2-5; v_gene: TRBV11-2; abundance: .; d_gene: TRBD2
CDR3nt: TGTGCCAGTAGTACTCAGGGTGTGAACACTGAAGCTTTCTTT; CDR3aa: CASSTQGVNTEAFF; j_gene: TRBJ1-1; v_gene: TRBV19; abundance: .; d_gene: .
CDR3nt: TGTGCCAGCAGCGCCGACTATGGAAACACCATATATTTT; CDR3aa: CASSADYGNTIYF; j_gene: TRBJ1-3; v_gene: TRBV5-6; abundance: .; d_gene: .
CDR3nt: TGTGCCAGCTCACGGGCCGGGACAGGGGGCACAGATACGCAGTATTTT; CDR3aa: CASSRAGTGGTDTQYF; j_gene: TRBJ2-3; v_gene: TRBV18; abundance: .; d_gene: TRBD1
CDR3nt: TGTGCCAGCAGCTTAGAGACGGGGGGTGGAAATGAGCAGTTCTTC; CDR3aa: CASSLETGGGNEQFF; j_gene: TRBJ2-1; v_gene: TRBV7-2; abundance: .; d_gene: TRBD2
CDR3nt: TGTGCCAGCAGTTTTAGGGACAGTCCCTCGAACACTGAAGCTTTCTTT; CDR3aa: CASSFRDSPSNTEAFF; j_gene: TRBJ1-1; v_gene: TRBV28; abundance: .; d_gene: TRBD1
CDR3nt: TGCGCCAGCAGCCTGGACAGTTACACTGAAGCTTTCTTT; CDR3aa: CASSLDSYTEAFF; j_gene: TRBJ1-1; v_gene: TRBV5-1; abundance: .; d_gene: .
CDR3nt: TGTGCCAGCGGACTAGCTAGGCGCACAGATACGCAGTATTTT; CDR3aa: CASGLARRTDTQYF; j_gene: TRBJ2-3; v_gene: TRBV2; abundance: .; d_gene: TRBD2
CDR3nt: TGTGCCAGCAGTTTCTCAGGGGTGGGGACCCAGTACTTC; CDR3aa: CASSFSGVGTQYF; j_gene: TRBJ2-5; v_gene: TRBV28; abundance: .; d_gene: .
CDR3nt: TGTGCCAGCAGCTTTCCCGGGACAGGATACTATGGCTACACCTTC; CDR3aa: CASSFPGTGYYGYTF; j_gene: TRBJ1-2; v_gene: TRBV11-2; abundance: .; d_gene: TRBD1
CDR3nt: TGTGCCAGCAGTTTAAGAGCGGGGCGGGAGCGTTTAGATACGCAGTATTTT; CDR3aa: CASSLRAGRERLDTQYF; j_gene: TRBJ2-3; v_gene: TRBV27; abundance: .; d_gene: TRBD2
CDR3nt: TGTGCCAGCAGTTACACGGGGGTCAATCAGCCCCAGCATTTT; CDR3aa: CASSYTGVNQPQHF; j_gene: TRBJ1-5; v_gene: TRBV6-6; abundance: .; d_gene: .
CDR3nt: TGCGCCAGCAGCCAGAGGACAGGGAGCACAGATACGCAGTATTTT; CDR3aa: CASSQRTGSTDTQYF; j_gene: TRBJ2-3; v_gene: TRBV4-1; abundance: .; d_gene: TRBD1
CDR3nt: TGTGCCACCAGCAGAGATCGGGCAGGGATTAATTCACCCCTCCACTTT; CDR3aa: CATSRDRAGINSPLHF; j_gene: TRBJ1-6; v_gene: TRBV15; abundance: few; d_gene: .
CDR3nt: TGTGCCAGCAGTTTTCAGCTGGGGCGGACTGAAGCTTTCTTT; CDR3aa: CASSFQLGRTEAFF; j_gene: TRBJ1-1; v_gene: TRBV27; abundance: .; d_gene: .
CDR3nt: TGTGCCATCAGTAGTAGCGGGCCCTACAATGAGCAGTTCTTC; CDR3aa: CAISSSGPYNEQFF; j_gene: TRBJ2-1; v_gene: TRBV10-3; abundance: .; d_gene: TRBD2
CDR3nt: TGTGCCAGTAGTGCTAGCGGGGGGGACTACGAGCAGTACTTC; CDR3aa: CASSASGGDYEQYF; j_gene: TRBJ2-7; v_gene: TRBV19; abundance: few; d_gene: TRBD2
CDR3nt: TGTGCCAGCGGGCGGACAGGGGAAATAGATACGCAGTATTTT; CDR3aa: CASGRTGEIDTQYF; j_gene: TRBJ2-3; v_gene: TRBV11-3; abundance: .; d_gene: TRBD1
CDR3nt: TGTGCCAGCAGCCAGATTGGCGGGGGGTGGGAGGAGACCCAGTACTTC; CDR3aa: CASSQIGGGWEETQYF; j_gene: TRBJ2-5; v_gene: TRBV7-2; abundance: .; d_gene: TRBD2
CDR3nt: TGCGCCAGCAGCCAAGATTCGACAGGGAACACAGATACGCAGTATTTT; CDR3aa: CASSQDSTGNTDTQYF; j_gene: TRBJ2-3; v_gene: TRBV4-3; abundance: few; d_gene: TRBD1
CDR3nt: TGTGCCAGTAGTGTAGGGACTAGCTACAATGAGCAGTTCTTC; CDR3aa: CASSVGTSYNEQFF; j_gene: TRBJ2-1; v_gene: TRBV19; abundance: .; d_gene: TRBD2
CDR3nt: TGTGCGGGCGGGAGGTACAATGAGCAGTTCTTC; CDR3aa: CAGGRYNEQFF; j_gene: TRBJ2-1; v_gene: TRBV28; abundance: .; d_gene: TRBD2
CDR3nt: TGTGCCAGCAGTTTAGCGGGGGCCCTGAGGACCGGGGAGCTGTTTTTT; CDR3aa: CASSLAGALRTGELFF; j_gene: TRBJ2-2; v_gene: TRBV27; abundance: .; d_gene: .
CDR3nt: TGCGCCAGCAGCTTGGAGGCGGCCTACGAGCAGTACTTC; CDR3aa: CASSLEAAYEQYF; j_gene: TRBJ2-7; v_gene: TRBV5-1; abundance: .; d_gene: .
CDR3nt: TGTGCCAGCAGCCCCGGACAGGGGGCGGGCGAGCAGTACTTC; CDR3aa: CASSPGQGAGEQYF; j_gene: TRBJ2-7; v_gene: TRBV7-8; abundance: .; d_gene: TRBD1